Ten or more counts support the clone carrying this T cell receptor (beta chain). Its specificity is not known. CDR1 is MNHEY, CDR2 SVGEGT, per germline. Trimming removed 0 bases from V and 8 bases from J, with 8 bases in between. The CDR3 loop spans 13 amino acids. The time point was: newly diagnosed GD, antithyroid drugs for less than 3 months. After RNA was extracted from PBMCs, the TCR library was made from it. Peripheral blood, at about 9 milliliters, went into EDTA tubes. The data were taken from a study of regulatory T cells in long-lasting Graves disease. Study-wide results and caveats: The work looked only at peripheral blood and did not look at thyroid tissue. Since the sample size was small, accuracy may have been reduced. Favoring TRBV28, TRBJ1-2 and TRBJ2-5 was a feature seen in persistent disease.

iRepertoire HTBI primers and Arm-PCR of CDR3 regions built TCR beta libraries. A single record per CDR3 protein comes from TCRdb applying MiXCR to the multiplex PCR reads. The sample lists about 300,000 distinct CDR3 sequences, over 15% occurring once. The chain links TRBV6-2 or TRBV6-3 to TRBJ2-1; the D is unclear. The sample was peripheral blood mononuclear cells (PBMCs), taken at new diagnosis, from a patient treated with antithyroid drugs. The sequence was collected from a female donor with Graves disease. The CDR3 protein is CASSYSVGDEQFF. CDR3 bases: TGTGCCAGCAGTTACTCGGTGGGCGATGAGCAGTTCTTC.